These T cell receptor beta chains were read from a single sample in a study of OX40 agonist ivuxolimab in advanced cancers. Generated by immunoSEQ multiplex PCR, the TCRdb table keeps only in-frame clones and is missing some. This sample has tens of thousands of clones; around 79% occur once, and the top ten carry roughly a tenth. The sequencing here drew on CD4+ or CD8+ T cells sorted from blood, taken in a trial of the OX40 agonist ivuxolimab. These receptors were collected from an adult with an advanced solid tumor such as melanoma, head and neck, liver or kidney cancer. The conserved cysteine and the conserved F or W are not part of the CDR3 here. D genes are given only for firm matches.

d_call	v_call	cdr3_aa
.	TRBV6-5	ASSYGREQF
.	TRBV6-6	ASGGGSYEQY
.	TRBV14	ASSQRLYGDTQY
TRBD1	TRBV7-8	ASSSWTGVDYGYT
.	TRBV18	ASSPWQEYGYT
TRBD1	TRBV18	ASSGQGATYEQY
TRBD2	TRBV7-2	ASSLGLAEQETQY
.	TRBV5-1	ASSLELEGTQY
TRBD2	TRBV28	ASSLSLGEGGELF
.	TRBV27	ASSPRPDSQETQY
.	TRBV15	ATSRGNGEQF
TRBD1	TRBV7-9	ASSPPSGTGGYEQY
.	TRBV6-5	ASSGGYGNQPQH
.	TRBV11-2	ASSSPVAYGYT